This T cell receptor (beta chain) was observed in a study of T cells in tuberculosis. Study-level findings and limits: Cases with active tuberculosis were adults, while controls were adolescents.

This table comes from immunoSEQ multiplex PCR, and its TCRdb copy is limited to in-frame clones, with some not included. The sample yields about 30,000 clones, more than 85% seen once. Germline assignment: CDR1 SEHNR and CDR2 FQNEAQ (reference sequence). V was cut by 0 bases and J by 8 bases, with 8 bases left in between. The CDR3 contains 13 residues. Points on this clone: The antigen is undetermined.

The sequenced sample consisted of PBMCs. The source of this sequence is a donor between 10 and 35 years old with latent tuberculosis or without tuberculosis infection. This chain uses TRBV7-9 with TRBJ1-3; TRBD1 might be the D (5 bases). The CDR3 DNA reads as TGTGCCAGCAGCTTAGCGGGGGGACACACCATATATTTT. This codes for CASSLAGGHTIYF.